This T cell receptor (beta chain) was identified in a study of STAT3 mutations in large granular lymphocyte leukemia. Study-level information: Roughly 44% of treated T-LGLL patients showed hematologic response to immunosuppression. Study-wide results and caveats: Persisting codominant clonotypes may have hidden a small pathogenic clone. Every T-LGLL patient had at least one immunodominant TCRbeta clonotype.

A note on this clone: Its specificity is unknown.

Measured with immunoSEQ multiplex PCR; TCRdb has only the in-frame clones, and not every one. Of roughly 13,000 clones listed, more than 90% are singletons. Germline V gives CDR1 SNHLY, CDR2 FYNNEI. This CDR3 is 10 amino acids long. Trimming removed 6 bases from V and 6 bases from J, with 2 bases in between. The TCR originated in a middle-aged man with T-cell large granular lymphocyte leukemia. Some clones in this sample may be carry-over from other donors' samples. Sample: peripheral blood mononuclear cells. The genes are TRBV2 and TRBJ2-2, with D uncertain. The CDR3 reads CASRSGELFF. The DNA of the CDR3 is TGTGCCAGCAGGTCCGGGGAGCTGTTTTTT.